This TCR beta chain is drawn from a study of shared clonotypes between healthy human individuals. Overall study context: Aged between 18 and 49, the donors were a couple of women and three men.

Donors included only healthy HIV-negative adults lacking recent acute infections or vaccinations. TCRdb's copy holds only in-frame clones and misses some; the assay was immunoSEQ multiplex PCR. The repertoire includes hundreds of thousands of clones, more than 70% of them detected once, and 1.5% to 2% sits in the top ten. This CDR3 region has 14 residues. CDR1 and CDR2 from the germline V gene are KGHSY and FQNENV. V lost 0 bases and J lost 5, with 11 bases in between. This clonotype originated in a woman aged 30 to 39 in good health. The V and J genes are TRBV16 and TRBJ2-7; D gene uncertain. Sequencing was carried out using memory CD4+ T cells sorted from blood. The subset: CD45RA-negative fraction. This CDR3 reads CASSQSGPRNEQYF. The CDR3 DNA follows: TGTGCCAGCAGCCAATCCGGGCCAAGGAACGAGCAGTACTTC.